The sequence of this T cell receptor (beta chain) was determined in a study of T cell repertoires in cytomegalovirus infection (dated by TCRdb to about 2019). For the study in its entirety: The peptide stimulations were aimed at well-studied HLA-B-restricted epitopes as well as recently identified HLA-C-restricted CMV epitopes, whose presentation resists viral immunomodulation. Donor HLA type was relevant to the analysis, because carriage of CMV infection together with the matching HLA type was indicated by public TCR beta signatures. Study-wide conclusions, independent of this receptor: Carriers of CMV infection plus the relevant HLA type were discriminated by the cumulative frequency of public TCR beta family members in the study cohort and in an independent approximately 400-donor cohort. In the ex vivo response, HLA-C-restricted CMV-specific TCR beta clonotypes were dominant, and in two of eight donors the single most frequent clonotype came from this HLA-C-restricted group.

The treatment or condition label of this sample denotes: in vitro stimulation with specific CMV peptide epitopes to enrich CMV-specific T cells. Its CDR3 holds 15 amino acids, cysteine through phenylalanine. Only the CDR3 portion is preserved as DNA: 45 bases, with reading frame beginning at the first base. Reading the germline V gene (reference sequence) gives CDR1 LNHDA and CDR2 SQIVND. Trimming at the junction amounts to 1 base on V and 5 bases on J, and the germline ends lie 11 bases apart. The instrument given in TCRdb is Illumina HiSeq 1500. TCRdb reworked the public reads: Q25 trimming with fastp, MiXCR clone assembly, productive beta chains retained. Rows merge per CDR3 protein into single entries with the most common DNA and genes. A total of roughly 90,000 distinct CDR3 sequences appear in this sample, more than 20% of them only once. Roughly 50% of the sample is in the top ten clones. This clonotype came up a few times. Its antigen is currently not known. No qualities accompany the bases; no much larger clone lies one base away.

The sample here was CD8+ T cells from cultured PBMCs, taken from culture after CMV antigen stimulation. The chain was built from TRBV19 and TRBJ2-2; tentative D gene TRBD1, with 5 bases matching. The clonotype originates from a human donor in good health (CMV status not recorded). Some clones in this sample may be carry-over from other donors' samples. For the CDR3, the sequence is CASSIGQGWTGELFF. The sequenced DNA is TGTGCCAGTAGTATAGGGCAGGGTTGGACCGGGGAGCTGTTTTTT.